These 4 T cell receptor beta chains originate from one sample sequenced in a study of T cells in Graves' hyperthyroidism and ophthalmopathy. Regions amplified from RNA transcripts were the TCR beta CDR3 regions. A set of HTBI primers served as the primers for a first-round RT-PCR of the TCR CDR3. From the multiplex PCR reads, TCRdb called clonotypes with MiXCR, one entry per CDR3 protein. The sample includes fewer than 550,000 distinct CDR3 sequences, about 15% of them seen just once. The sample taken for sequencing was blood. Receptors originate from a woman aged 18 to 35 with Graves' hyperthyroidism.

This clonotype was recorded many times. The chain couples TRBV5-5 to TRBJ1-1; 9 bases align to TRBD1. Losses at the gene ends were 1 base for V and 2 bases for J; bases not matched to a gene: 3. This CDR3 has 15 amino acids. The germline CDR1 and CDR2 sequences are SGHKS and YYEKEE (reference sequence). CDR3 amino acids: CASSLQGQGNTEAFF. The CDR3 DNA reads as TGTGCCAGCAGCTTGCAGGGACAGGGAAACACTGAAGCTTTCTTT.

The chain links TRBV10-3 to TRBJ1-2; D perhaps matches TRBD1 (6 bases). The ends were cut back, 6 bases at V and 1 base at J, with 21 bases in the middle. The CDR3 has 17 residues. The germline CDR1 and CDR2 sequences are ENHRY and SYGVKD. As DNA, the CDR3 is TGTGCCATCAGCGCCGATGGACAGCAGCGACATAACTATGGCTACACCTTC. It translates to CAISADGQQRHNYGYTF.

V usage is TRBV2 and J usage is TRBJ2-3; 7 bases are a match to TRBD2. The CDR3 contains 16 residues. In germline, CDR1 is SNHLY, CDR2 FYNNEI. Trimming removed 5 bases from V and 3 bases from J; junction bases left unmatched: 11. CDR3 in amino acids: CASSPGRGGSTDTQYF. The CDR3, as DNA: TGTGCCAGCAGTCCAGGGAGGGGAGGATCTACAGATACGCAGTATTTT.

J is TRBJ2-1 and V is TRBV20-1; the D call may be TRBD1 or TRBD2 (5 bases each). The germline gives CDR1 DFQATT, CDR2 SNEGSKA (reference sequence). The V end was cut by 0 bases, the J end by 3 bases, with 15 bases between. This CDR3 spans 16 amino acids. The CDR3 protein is CSARDLGVQVYNEQFF. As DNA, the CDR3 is TGCAGTGCTAGAGATCTGGGGGTACAAGTCTACAATGAGCAGTTCTTC.